The 11 T cell receptor beta chains below were found in one sample sequenced in a study of blood T cell repertoires in COVID-19. Data came from immunoSEQ multiplex PCR; TCRdb stores just in-frame clones and leaves some out. Found here are under 200,000 clones, approximately 87% of them singletons; the top ten hold approximately 7%. The material sequenced was PBMCs or T cells enriched from blood (not recorded which). These receptors were obtained from a woman between 50 and 59 years old who had recovered from COVID-19.

CDR3 DNA sequence: TGTGCCAGCTCACCCTTGGTGTGGGGAGTTGGTAATGAAAAACTGTTTTTT. This codes for CASSPLVWGVGNEKLFF. The chain joins TRBV18 to TRBJ1-4, with no clear D. Trimming removed 3 bases from V and 4 bases from J, with 18 bases in between. Germline V lookup: CDR1 KGHSH, CDR2 LQKENI. The CDR3 totals 17 residues.

The J gene is TRBJ2-3, the V gene TRBV20-1, with TRBD2 as a possible D gene (5 bases). V dropped 3 bases and J dropped 0 bases, with 10 bases sitting between them. The CDR3 length is 14 residues. Germline V gives CDR1 DFQATT, CDR2 SNEGSKA (reference sequence). Here the CDR3 DNA reads TGCAGTGCTAGTGGACTCCCCAGCACAGATACGCAGTATTTT. It yields the protein CSASGLPSTDTQYF.

The CDR3 nucleotides are TGTGCCAGCAGCCTCCTGACTAGCGGGATTACTCAGCAGTACTTC. It specifies CASSLLTSGITQQYF. V and J are TRBV5-4 and TRBJ2-7, with TRBD2 matching over 11 bases. V gave up 4 bases and J gave up 8 bases; unmatched junction bases: 11. The CDR3 spans 15 residues. Germline V gene lookup returns CDR1 SGHNT and CDR2 YYREEE (reference sequence).

The chain has TRBV7-2 and TRBJ1-5; 7 bases align to TRBD1. Per germline, CDR1 SGHTA and CDR2 FQGNSA. The CDR3 spans 16 residues. The V gene end was trimmed by 4 bases and the J gene end by 7 bases; junction bases not matched to a gene: 13. CDR3 amino acids: CASSSEPTGSGQPQHF. The CDR3 nucleotides read TGTGCCAGCAGCTCAGAGCCGACAGGGAGCGGCCAGCCCCAGCATTTT.

This clone was seen once. The chain is built from TRBV30 and TRBJ1-6, with 8 positions matching TRBD1. The CDR3 spans 15 residues. Trimming took 5 bases from V and 9 from J; bases not matched to a gene: 12. From germline, CDR1 is GTSNPN and CDR2 SVGIG (reference sequence). DNA of the CDR3: TGTGCCTGGTCGCCCCTGACAGGGGTGAGTTCACCCCTCCACTTT. Its protein product is CAWSPLTGVSSPLHF.

The V and J genes are TRBV6-5 and TRBJ2-4, with 14 bases aligning to TRBD2. The CDR3 is 13 residues long. CDR1 and CDR2 (germline): MNHEY, SVGAGI. J lost 9 bases, V lost 8 bases, and 3 bases had no gene match. The CDR3 loop is CASRTSGGSIQYF. In DNA, the CDR3 is TGTGCCAGCCGGACTAGCGGGGGGAGCATTCAGTACTTC.

The chain joins TRBV18 to TRBJ2-3, with 10 nucleotides matching TRBD2. Germline V gene data show CDR1 as KGHSH and CDR2 as LQKENI. The CDR3 contains 18 residues. The trim removed 4 bases at V and 0 bases at J, leaving 10 bases unmatched. The CDR3 DNA follows: TGTGCCAGCTCACTAGCCGGGACTAGCGAAGAAAGCACAGATACGCAGTATTTT. Amino acid sequence: CASSLAGTSEESTDTQYF.

DNA of the CDR3: TGTGCCAGCAGCGGTCGGGACACCGAATATGGCTACACCTTC. Protein sequence: CASSGRDTEYGYTF. The chain is built from TRBV9 and TRBJ1-2; D is possibly TRBD1 (6 bases). Germline CDR1 and CDR2: SGDLS and YYNGEE. The ends were cut back, 3 bases at V and 5 bases at J, with 14 bases in the middle. This CDR3 comprises 14 residues.

This clone was observed a single time. The V and J genes are TRBV11-3 and TRBJ1-1; 7 bases line up with TRBD1. Germline V gives CDR1 SGHNT, CDR2 YENEEA. The CDR3 length is 14 residues. The V segment lost 5 bases and the J segment 5 bases; nucleotides outside the gene matches: 8. CDR3 nucleotides: TGTGCCAGCAGCGCCACCGCAGGGGGAACTGAAGCTTTCTTT. This translates into CASSATAGGTEAFF.

This clone was picked up one time. This rearrangement joins TRBV24-1 to TRBJ2-5; TRBD1 is a possible D gene (6 bases). The CDR3 consists of 15 residues. CDR1 and CDR2 (germline): KGHDR, SFDVKD. Between the trimmed V and J ends, which lost 9 bases and 2 bases, there was a span of 18 bases. In DNA, the CDR3 is TGTGCCACCCAACCCCGAGGACAGAAACAAGAGACCCAGTACTTC. Its translation is CATQPRGQKQETQYF.

As DNA, the CDR3 is TGTGCCAGCAGCCGCAACTTACAGAGTAACTATGGCTACACCTTC. This translates into CASSRNLQSNYGYTF. The J gene is TRBJ1-2, the V gene TRBV3-1 (or the pseudogene TRBV3-2); D is unresolved. The V end was cut by 4 bases, the J end by 1 base, with 13 bases between. CDR3 length: 15 residues. The germline CDR1 and CDR2 sequences are LGHDT and YNNKEL (reference sequence).